The 20 T cell receptor beta chains below come from one sample, sequenced in a study of identical twins. Via MiXCR, TCRdb re-called the 5' RACE reads, giving one row per CDR3 protein. Of hundreds of thousands of distinct CDR3 sequences listed, 21% are singletons. The same sample was also used in a study of T cells expressing NK-cell markers.

Input material: PBMCs. The source is a woman aged 18-29 years in good health.

The table lists this clonotype with a few counts. The CDR3 coding sequence is TGCAGTGCTAGGGGGCAGTCCTACACAGATACGCAGTATTTT. Its translation: CSARGQSYTDTQYF. This chain connects TRBV20-1 to TRBJ2-3, with D maybe TRBD1 (5 bases). V was shortened by 3 bases and J by 2 bases, with 12 bases between the two germline ends. The CDR3 loop spans 14 amino acids. Germline V gene lookup returns CDR1 DFQATT and CDR2 SNEGSKA (reference sequence).

The table lists this clonotype with many counts. The chain's CDR3 is CSARDSRGGGNEQFF. The CDR3 DNA reads TGCAGTGCTAGAGATTCGCGGGGGGGAGGGAATGAGCAGTTCTTC. This chain joins TRBV20-1 and TRBJ2-1, with 9 bases that match TRBD2. V shed 0 bases and J 7 bases; nucleotides not matched to a gene: 7. The germline V gene encodes CDR1 DFQATT and CDR2 SNEGSKA (reference sequence). This CDR3 spans 15 amino acids.

On this clonotype: A junction end diverges from the germline sequence, so it may reflect a read error. V is TRBV2 and J is TRBJ2-3; 11 bases line up with TRBD2. The CDR3 loop spans 24 amino acids. Germline CDR1 reads SNHLY; CDR2 reads FYNNEI. The CDR3 DNA is TGTGCCATCAGTGAGCCGACCAAGACAGGCCCCACCGGGACTAGCGGCCACAGCACAGATACGCAGTATTTT. It translates to CAISEPTKTGPTGTSGHSTDTQYF.

The V gene is TRBV7-2, the J gene TRBJ2-3; TRBD2 aligns across 8 bases. CDR1 and CDR2 from the germline V gene are SGHTA and FQGNSA. The V gene end was trimmed by 7 bases and the J gene end by 8 bases; junction bases not matched to a gene: 5. This CDR3 contains 12 residues. CDR3 bases: TGTGCCAGCACCTCCGGGACTAGTACGCAGTATTTT. Encoded protein: CASTSGTSTQYF.

This clonotype was seen ten or more times. The gene calls are TRBV2 and TRBJ1-2; D is unclear. CDR1 is SNHLY and CDR2 is FYNNEI in the germline V gene. This CDR3 contains 12 residues. Trimming pared 7 bases from V and 4 bases from J, leaving 10 bases between. The DNA of the CDR3 is TGTGCCAGCACAGCGGGCAGCTATGGCTACACCTTC. It translates to CASTAGSYGYTF.

This clonotype has ten or more counts. The J gene is TRBJ2-7, the V gene TRBV6-1, with unresolved D. The germline V and J ends were trimmed by 10 bases and 2 bases, with 15 bases remaining between them. CDR3 length equals 13 residues. Germline lookup yields CDR1 MNHNS and CDR2 SASEGT. In DNA form, the CDR3 reads TGTGCCACTACACGGTGGGGTACCTACGAGCAGTACTTC. Translating it yields CATTRWGTYEQYF.

This clonotype was found many times. The V and J genes are TRBV5-1 and TRBJ1-1, with a tentative D call TRBD1 (6 bases). This CDR3 is 15 amino acids long. V was trimmed by 0 bases and J by 6 bases, leaving 15 bases between them. CDR1 is SGHRS and CDR2 is YFSETQ in the germline V gene. The CDR3 here is CASSLDGGRDAEAFF. DNA for the CDR3: TGCGCCAGCAGCTTGGATGGGGGGCGCGACGCTGAAGCTTTCTTT.

This clonotype came up many times. The chain carries TRBV6-5 and TRBJ1-4, with 9 nucleotides matching TRBD1. The CDR3 is 17 residues long. Losses at the gene ends were 2 bases for V and 7 bases for J; bases not matched to a gene: 11. Looked up from germline, CDR1 is MNHEY and CDR2 is SVGAGI. The CDR3 is CASSYGYVTGGREKLFF. DNA of the CDR3: TGTGCCAGCAGTTACGGATACGTAACAGGGGGCCGTGAAAAACTGTTTTTT.

This clonotype has at least ten counts. The chain is built from TRBV7-9 and TRBJ1-4, with D perhaps TRBD1 (5 bases). Trimming took 5 bases from V and 7 from J, leaving 14 bases between them. Per the germline V gene, CDR1 is SEHNR and CDR2 is FQNEAQ (reference sequence). This CDR3 has 14 amino acids. This CDR3 reads CASSPDGGGEKLFF. CDR3 sequence (DNA): TGTGCCAGCAGCCCCGACGGGGGAGGTGAAAAACTGTTTTTT.

This sequence joins TRBV5-1 and TRBJ2-2; D perhaps matches TRBD2 (6 bases). CDR1 and CDR2 from the germline V gene are SGHRS and YFSETQ. The CDR3 sequence is 15 residues long. V lost 4 bases to trimming and J lost 0 bases, with 10 bases between them. The CDR3 DNA follows: TGCGCCAGCAGCACGGGACTGACGAACACCGGGGAGCTGTTTTTT. This sequence encodes CASSTGLTNTGELFF.

The rearrangement links TRBV4-3 to TRBJ2-5; D may be TRBD2 (5 bases). CDR1 LGHNA and CDR2 YSLEER come from the germline V gene. The CDR3 length is 13 residues. The germline V and J ends were trimmed by 4 bases and 5 bases, with 11 bases remaining between them. CDR3 in amino acids: CASSPDSRETQYF. The CDR3 DNA is TGCGCCAGCAGCCCGGACTCGCGGGAGACCCAGTACTTC.

This rearrangement joins TRBV7-2 to TRBJ2-3, with unresolved D. The germline V and J ends were trimmed by 5 bases and 1 base, with 13 bases remaining between them. The CDR3 is made up of 15 amino acids. The germline V gene has CDR1 SGHTA and CDR2 FQGNSA. For the CDR3, the DNA is TGTGCCAGCAGCCCCCAGGCCGCTCGCACAGATACGCAGTATTTT. It encodes CASSPQAARTDTQYF.

This clonotype came up many times. This chain joins TRBV5-1 and TRBJ2-1; no clear D. With 0 bases removed from V and 2 bases from J, the gap between germline ends came to 6 bases. The CDR3 runs to 14 residues. CDR1 is SGHRS, CDR2 YFSETQ, per germline. For the CDR3, the DNA is TGCGCCAGCAGCTTGGGGGATCCCTACAATGAGCAGTTCTTC. Protein: CASSLGDPYNEQFF. Filled out from reference TRBV5-1 and TRBJ2-1, the complete variable domain reads KAGVTQTPRYLIKTRGQQVTLSCSPISGHRSVSWYQQTPGQGLQFLFEYFSETQRNKGNFPGRFSGRQFSNSRSEMNVSTLELGDSALYLCASSLGDPYNEQFFGPGTRLTVL.

The table lists this clonotype with a few counts. The chain recombines TRBV20-1 with TRBJ1-6; 7 bases match TRBD1. CDR3 size: 14 residues. Per the germline V gene, CDR1 is DFQATT and CDR2 is SNEGSKA (reference sequence). V shed 2 bases, J shed 5 bases, and the junction held 3 bases outside the gene matches. CDR3 amino acids: CSARLGTDNSPLHF. The CDR3 DNA sequence: TGCAGTGCTAGATTAGGGACAGATAATTCACCCCTCCACTTT.

This clonotype has a count of ten or more. This chain joins TRBV20-1 and TRBJ1-1; no reliable D call. V gave up 6 bases and J gave up 1 base, with 6 bases separating them. CDR1 and CDR2 from the germline V gene are DFQATT and SNEGSKA (reference sequence). The CDR3 contains 11 residues. Here the CDR3 reads CSALRNTEAFF. The DNA of the CDR3 is TGCAGTGCCCTTAGGAACACTGAAGCTTTCTTT.

This clonotype has a handful of counts. The chain links TRBV4-3 to TRBJ2-5, with D uncertain. The CDR3 extends over 15 amino acids. CDR1 and CDR2 (germline): LGHNA, YSLEER. Trimming pared 4 bases from V and 1 base from J, leaving 13 bases between. The CDR3 DNA follows: TGCGCCAGCAGCCCTACGTCCGGGCTCCAAGAGACCCAGTACTTC. This codes for CASSPTSGLQETQYF.

The J gene is TRBJ2-1, the V gene TRBV10-1; 13 bases line up with TRBD2. After removal of 0 bases from V and 5 bases from J, the junction contained 1 base not matched to a gene. The CDR3 is 16 residues long. CDR1 and CDR2 (germline): WNHNN, SYGVQD (reference sequence). CDR3 sequence reads: CASSESGLAGHNEQFF. The CDR3 DNA follows: TGCGCCAGCAGTGAGTCGGGACTAGCGGGGCACAATGAGCAGTTCTTC.

The chain has TRBV7-7 and TRBJ2-1; the D call may be TRBD1 or TRBD2 (6 bases each). Germline V gene sequence: CDR1 SSHAT, CDR2 FNYEAQ (reference sequence). The CDR3 runs 16 residues. V lost 5 bases to trimming and J lost 2 bases, with 16 bases between them. In DNA, the CDR3 is TGTGCCAGCAGCCACGACCGAGGGGGGACCTACAATGAGCAGTTCTTC. Translation: CASSHDRGGTYNEQFF.

This clonotype appeared a few times. This chain uses TRBV20-1 with TRBJ2-7; D may be TRBD2 (6 bases). The V end was cut by 2 bases, the J end by 2 bases, with 10 bases between. CDR3 length: 13 amino acids. Germline CDR1 DFQATT, CDR2 SNEGSKA (reference sequence). As DNA, the CDR3 is TGCAGTGCTAGAAACGGGGGAGCCTACGAGCAGTACTTC. Translation: CSARNGGAYEQYF.

J is TRBJ1-1 and V is TRBV20-1; TRBD1 matches at 7 bases. Germline CDR1 DFQATT, CDR2 SNEGSKA (reference sequence). V lost 1 base and J lost 9; bases outside the gene matches: 8. This CDR3 comprises 13 residues. CDR3 loop: CSARASRGQQAFF. In DNA form, the CDR3 reads TGCAGTGCTAGAGCGAGTAGGGGGCAGCAAGCTTTCTTT.